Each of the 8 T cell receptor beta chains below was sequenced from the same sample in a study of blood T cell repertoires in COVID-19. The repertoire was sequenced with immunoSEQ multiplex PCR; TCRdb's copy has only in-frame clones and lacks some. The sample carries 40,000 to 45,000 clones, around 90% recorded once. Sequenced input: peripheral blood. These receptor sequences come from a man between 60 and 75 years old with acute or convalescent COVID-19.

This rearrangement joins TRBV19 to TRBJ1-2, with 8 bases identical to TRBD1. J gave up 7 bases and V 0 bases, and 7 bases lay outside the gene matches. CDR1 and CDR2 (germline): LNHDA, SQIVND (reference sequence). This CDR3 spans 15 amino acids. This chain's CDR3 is CASSIDGGQGRGYTF. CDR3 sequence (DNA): TGTGCCAGTAGTATAGATGGAGGACAGGGTCGTGGCTACACCTTC.

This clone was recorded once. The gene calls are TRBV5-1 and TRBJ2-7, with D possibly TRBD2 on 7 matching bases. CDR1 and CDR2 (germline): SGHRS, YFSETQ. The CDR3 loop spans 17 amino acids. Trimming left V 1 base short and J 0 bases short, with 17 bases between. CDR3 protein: CASSLTGGGPSSYEQYF. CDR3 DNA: TGCGCCAGCAGCTTGACTGGGGGGGGCCCGAGCTCCTACGAGCAGTACTTC. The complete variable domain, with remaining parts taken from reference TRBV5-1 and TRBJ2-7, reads KAGVTQTPRYLIKTRGQQVTLSCSPISGHRSVSWYQQTPGQGLQFLFEYFSETQRNKGNFPGRFSGRQFSNSRSEMNVSTLELGDSALYLCASSLTGGGPSSYEQYFGPGTRLTVT.

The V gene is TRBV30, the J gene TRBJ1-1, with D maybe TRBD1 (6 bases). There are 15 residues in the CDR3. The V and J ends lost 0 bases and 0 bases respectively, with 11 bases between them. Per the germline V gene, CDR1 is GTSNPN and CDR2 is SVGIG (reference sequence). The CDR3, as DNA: TGTGCCTGGAGTGTATTGGGGGCTATGAACACTGAAGCTTTCTTT. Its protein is CAWSVLGAMNTEAFF. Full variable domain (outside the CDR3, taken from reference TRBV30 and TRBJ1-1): SQTIHQWPATLVQPVGSPLSLECTVEGTSNPNLYWYRQAAGRGLQLLFYSVGIGQISSEVPQNLSASRPQDRQFILSSKKLLLSDSGFYLCAWSVLGAMNTEAFFGQGTRLTVV.

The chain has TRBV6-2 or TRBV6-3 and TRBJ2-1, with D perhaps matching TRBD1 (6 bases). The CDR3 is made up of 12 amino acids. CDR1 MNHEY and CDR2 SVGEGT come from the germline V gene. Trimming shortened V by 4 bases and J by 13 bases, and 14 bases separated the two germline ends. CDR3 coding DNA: TGTGCCAGCAGTTTCCCGAGACAGGTACAGTTCTTC. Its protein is CASSFPRQVQFF.

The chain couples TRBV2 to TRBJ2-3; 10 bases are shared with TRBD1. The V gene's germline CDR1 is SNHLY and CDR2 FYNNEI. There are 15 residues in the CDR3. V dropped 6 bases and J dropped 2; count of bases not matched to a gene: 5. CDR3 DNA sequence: TGTGCCAGCAGCACGGGACAGGGGATCACAGATACGCAGTATTTT. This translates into CASSTGQGITDTQYF.

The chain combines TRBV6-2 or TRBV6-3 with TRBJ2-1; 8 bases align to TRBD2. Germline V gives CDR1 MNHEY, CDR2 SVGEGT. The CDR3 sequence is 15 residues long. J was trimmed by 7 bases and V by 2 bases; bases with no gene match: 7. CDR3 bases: TGTGCCAGCAGTTACGGCGGGGGGCCGGGGAATGAGCAGTTCTTC. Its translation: CASSYGGGPGNEQFF.

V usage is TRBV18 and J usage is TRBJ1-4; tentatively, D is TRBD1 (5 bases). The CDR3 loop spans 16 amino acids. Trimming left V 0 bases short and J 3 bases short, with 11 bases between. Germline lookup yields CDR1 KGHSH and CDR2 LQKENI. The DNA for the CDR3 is TGTGCCAGCTCACCACCGTTCGGGGGATCTAATGAAAAACTGTTTTTT. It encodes CASSPPFGGSNEKLFF. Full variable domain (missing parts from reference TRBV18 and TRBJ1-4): NAGVMQNPRHLVRRRGQEARLRCSPMKGHSHVYWYRQLPEEGLKFMVYLQKENIIDESGMPKERFSAEFPKEGPSILRIQQVVRGDSAAYFCASSPPFGGSNEKLFFGSGTQLSVL.

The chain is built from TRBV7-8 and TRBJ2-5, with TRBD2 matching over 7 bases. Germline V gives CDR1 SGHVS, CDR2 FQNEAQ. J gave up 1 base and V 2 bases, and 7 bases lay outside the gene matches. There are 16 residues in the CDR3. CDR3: CASSLIRLAVQETQYF. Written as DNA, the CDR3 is TGTGCCAGCAGCTTAATCCGGCTAGCGGTCCAAGAGACCCAGTACTTC. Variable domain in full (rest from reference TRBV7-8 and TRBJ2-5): GAGVSQSPRYKVAKRGQDVALRCDPISGHVSLFWYQQALGQGPEFLTYFQNEAQLDKSGLPSDRFFAERPEGSVSTLKIQRTQQEDSAVYLCASSLIRLAVQETQYFGPGTRLLVL.